The 4 T cell receptor beta chains in this list originate from one sample, sequenced in a study of molecular identifiers for immune sequencing clone quantification. TCRdb re-called the PCR reads through MiXCR, storing one row per CDR3 protein. The sample includes about 40,000 distinct CDR3 sequences, about 24% of them seen just once. Sequencing was performed on naive CD8+ T cells from blood, with Jurkat cell RNA spiked in. Subset noted: FACS-sorted CD8+CD4-CCR7+CD45RA+ naive T cells. The source of these receptors is a human donor in good health. Some libraries in this study had Jurkat cell RNA spiked in.

By share, this clonotype counts as medium-sized (0.01 to 0.1%). The chain joins TRBV7-3 to TRBJ2-3; D unresolved. CDR3 length: 13 residues. Trimming took 2 bases from V and 0 from J, leaving 3 bases between them. Germline V gene data show CDR1 as SGHTA and CDR2 as FQGTGA. CDR3 nucleotides: TGTGCCAGCAGCTTATACAGCACAGATACGCAGTATTTT. Amino acids: CASSLYSTDTQYF.

This clonotype has more than one count but fewer than ten. The junction differs from germline at one of its ends, possibly a read error. The rearrangement uses TRBV7-9 and TRBJ2-5; no clear D gene. There are 11 residues in the CDR3. Germline V gene sequence: CDR1 SEHNR, CDR2 FQNEAQ (reference sequence). The CDR3 sequence is CASSQKEPQYF. The CDR3 nucleotides read TGTGCCAGCAGCCAAAAAGAGCCCCAGTACTTC.

This clonotype was picked up a small number of times. This may stem from a read error, because a much larger clone lies one nucleotide away. V and J are TRBV7-8 and TRBJ1-1, with D perhaps matching TRBD1 (6 bases). Looked up from germline, CDR1 is SGHVS and CDR2 is FQNEAQ. Trimming left V 1 base short and J 6 bases short, with 21 bases between. The CDR3 contains 17 residues. The CDR3, as DNA: TGTGCCAGCAGCTTAGATTGGGGGACACCCATGACCCCTGAAGCTTTCTTT. Its protein product is CASSLDWGTPMTPEAFF.

This clonotype appeared a few times. The chain joins TRBV9 to TRBJ2-3; no firm D call. Germline V gene data show CDR1 as SGDLS and CDR2 as YYNGEE. V was shortened by 0 bases and J by 4 bases, with 6 bases between the two germline ends. The CDR3 length is 13 residues. This CDR3 reads CASSVVSADTQYF. In DNA form, the CDR3 reads TGTGCCAGCAGCGTAGTGTCCGCAGATACGCAGTATTTT.